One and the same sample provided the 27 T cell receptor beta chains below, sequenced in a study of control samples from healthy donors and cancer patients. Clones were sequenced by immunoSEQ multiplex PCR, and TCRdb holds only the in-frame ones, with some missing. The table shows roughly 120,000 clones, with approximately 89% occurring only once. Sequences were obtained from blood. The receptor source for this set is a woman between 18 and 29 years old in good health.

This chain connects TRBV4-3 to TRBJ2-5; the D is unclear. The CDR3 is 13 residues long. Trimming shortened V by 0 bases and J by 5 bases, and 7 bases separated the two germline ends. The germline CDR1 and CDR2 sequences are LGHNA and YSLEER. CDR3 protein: CASSQDPLETQYF. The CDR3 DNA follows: TGCGCCAGCAGCCAAGATCCGCTGGAGACCCAGTACTTC.

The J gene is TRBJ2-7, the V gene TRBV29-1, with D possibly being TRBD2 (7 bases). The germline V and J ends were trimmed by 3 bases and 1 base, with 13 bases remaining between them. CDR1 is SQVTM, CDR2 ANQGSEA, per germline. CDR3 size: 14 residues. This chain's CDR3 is CSVEGGTSSYEQYF. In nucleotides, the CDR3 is TGCAGCGTTGAGGGGGGGACATCTTCCTACGAGCAGTACTTC.

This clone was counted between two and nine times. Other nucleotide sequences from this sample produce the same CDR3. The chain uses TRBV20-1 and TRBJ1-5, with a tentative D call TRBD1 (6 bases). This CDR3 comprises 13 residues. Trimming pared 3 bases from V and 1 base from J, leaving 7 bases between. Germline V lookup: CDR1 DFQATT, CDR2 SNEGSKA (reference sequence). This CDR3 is CSASQGSNQPQHF. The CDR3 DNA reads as TGCAGTGCTAGTCAGGGGAGCAATCAGCCCCAGCATTTT.

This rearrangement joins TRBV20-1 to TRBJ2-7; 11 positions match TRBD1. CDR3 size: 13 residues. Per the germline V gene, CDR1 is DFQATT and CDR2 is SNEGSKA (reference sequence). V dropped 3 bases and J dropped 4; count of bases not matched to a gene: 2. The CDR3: CSASRDRGYEQYF. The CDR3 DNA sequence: TGCAGTGCTAGTAGGGACAGGGGGTACGAGCAGTACTTC.

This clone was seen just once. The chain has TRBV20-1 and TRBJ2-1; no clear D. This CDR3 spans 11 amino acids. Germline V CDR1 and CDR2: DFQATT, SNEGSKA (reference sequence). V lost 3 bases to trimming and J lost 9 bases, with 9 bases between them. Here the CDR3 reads CSARVDFEQFF. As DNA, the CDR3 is TGCAGTGCTAGGGTCGACTTTGAGCAGTTCTTC.

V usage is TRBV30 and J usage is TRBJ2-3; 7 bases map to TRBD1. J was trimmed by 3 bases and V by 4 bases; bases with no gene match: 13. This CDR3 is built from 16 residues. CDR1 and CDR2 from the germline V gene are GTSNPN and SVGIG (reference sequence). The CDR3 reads CAWIKGPTGLTDTQYF. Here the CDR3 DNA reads TGTGCCTGGATTAAGGGACCGACAGGGTTAACAGATACGCAGTATTTT.

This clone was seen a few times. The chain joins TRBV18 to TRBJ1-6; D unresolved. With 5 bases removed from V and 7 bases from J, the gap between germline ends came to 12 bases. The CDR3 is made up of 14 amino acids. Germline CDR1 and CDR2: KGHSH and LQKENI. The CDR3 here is CASSGSNSNSPLHF. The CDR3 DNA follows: TGTGCCAGCTCAGGTTCGAACAGCAATTCACCCCTCCACTTT.

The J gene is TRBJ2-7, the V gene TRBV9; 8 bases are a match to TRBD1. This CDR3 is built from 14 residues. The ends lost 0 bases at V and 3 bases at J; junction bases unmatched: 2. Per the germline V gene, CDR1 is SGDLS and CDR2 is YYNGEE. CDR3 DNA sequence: TGTGCCAGCAGCGTAGCCGGACAGGGCTACGAGCAGTACTTC. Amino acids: CASSVAGQGYEQYF.

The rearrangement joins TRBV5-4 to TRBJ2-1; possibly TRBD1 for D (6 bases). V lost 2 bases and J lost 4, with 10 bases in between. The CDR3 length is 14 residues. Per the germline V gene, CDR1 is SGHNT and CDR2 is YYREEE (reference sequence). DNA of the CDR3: TGTGCCAGCAGCTTCCCGGGACAATACAATGAGCAGTTCTTC. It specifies CASSFPGQYNEQFF.

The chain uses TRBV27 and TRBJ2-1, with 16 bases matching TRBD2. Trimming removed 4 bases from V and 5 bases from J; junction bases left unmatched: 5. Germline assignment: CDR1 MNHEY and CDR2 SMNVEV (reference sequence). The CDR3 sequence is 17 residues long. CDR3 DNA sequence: TGTGCCAGCAGTTCCGCCGGGACTAGCGGGAGGGACAATGAGCAGTTCTTC. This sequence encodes CASSSAGTSGRDNEQFF.

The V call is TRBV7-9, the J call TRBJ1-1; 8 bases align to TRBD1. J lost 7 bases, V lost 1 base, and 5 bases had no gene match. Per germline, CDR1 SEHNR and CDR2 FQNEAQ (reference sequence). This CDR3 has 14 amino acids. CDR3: CASSLGVGQGEAFF. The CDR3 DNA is TGTGCCAGCAGCTTAGGGGTCGGACAGGGTGAAGCTTTCTTT.

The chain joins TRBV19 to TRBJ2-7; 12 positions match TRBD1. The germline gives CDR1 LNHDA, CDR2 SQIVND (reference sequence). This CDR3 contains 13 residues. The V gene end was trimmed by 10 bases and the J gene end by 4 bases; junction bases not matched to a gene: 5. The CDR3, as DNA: TGTGCCACCAGGGACAGGGGGCCGTACGAGCAGTACTTC. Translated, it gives CATRDRGPYEQYF. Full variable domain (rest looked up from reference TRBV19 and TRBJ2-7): DGGITQSPKYLFRKEGQNVTLSCEQNLNHDAMYWYRQDPGQGLRLIYYSQIVNDFQKGDIAEGYSVSREKKESFPLTVTSAQKNPTAFYLCATRDRGPYEQYFGPGTRLTVT.

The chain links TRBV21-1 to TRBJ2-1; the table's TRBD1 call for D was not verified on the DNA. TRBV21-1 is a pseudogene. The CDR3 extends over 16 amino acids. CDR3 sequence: CASSKVRDRGRNEQFF. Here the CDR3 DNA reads TGTGCCAGCAGCAAAGTCAGGGACAGGGGACGCAATGAGCAGTTCTTC.

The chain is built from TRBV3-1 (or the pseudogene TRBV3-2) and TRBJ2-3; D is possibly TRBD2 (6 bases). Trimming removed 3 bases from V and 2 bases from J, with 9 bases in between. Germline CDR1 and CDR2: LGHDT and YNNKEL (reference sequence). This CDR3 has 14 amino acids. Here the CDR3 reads CASSHGGATDTQYF. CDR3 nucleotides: TGTGCCAGCAGCCATGGCGGGGCCACAGATACGCAGTATTTT.

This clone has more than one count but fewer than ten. The CDR3 loop is CASSSGMGNSPLHF. In nucleotides, the CDR3 is TGCGCCAGCAGTTCAGGGATGGGAAATTCACCCCTCCACTTT. V is TRBV10-1 and J is TRBJ1-6; D might be TRBD1 (5 bases). This CDR3 spans 14 amino acids. Germline V lookup: CDR1 WNHNN, CDR2 SYGVQD (reference sequence). V was trimmed by 5 bases and J by 7 bases, leaving 12 bases between them.

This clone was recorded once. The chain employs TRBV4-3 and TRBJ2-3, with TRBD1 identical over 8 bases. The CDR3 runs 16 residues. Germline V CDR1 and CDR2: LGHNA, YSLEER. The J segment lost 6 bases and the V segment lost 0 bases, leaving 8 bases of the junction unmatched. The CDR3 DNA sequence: TGCGCCAGCAGCCAAGATCGGAGACAGGGGTATGATACGCAGTATTTT. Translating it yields CASSQDRRQGYDTQYF.

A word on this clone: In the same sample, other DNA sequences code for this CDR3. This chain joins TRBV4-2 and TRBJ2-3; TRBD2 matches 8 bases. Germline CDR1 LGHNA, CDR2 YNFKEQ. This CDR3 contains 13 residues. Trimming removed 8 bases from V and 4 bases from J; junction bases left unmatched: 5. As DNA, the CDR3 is TGTGCCAGCGGGGGACTAGTGGCAGATACGCAGTATTTT. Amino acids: CASGGLVADTQYF.

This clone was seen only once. The CDR3 spells CASSPDINYGYTF. The CDR3 region has the DNA TGTGCCAGCTCACCCGACATTAACTATGGCTACACCTTC. V gene TRBV18 combines with J gene TRBJ1-2; D unclear. Trimming stripped 3 bases from V and 1 base from J, with 6 bases between. This CDR3 is 13 amino acids long. CDR1 is KGHSH, CDR2 LQKENI, per germline. The variable domain in full, with the rest retrieved from reference TRBV18 and TRBJ1-2, is NAGVMQNPRHLVRRRGQEARLRCSPMKGHSHVYWYRQLPEEGLKFMVYLQKENIIDESGMPKERFSAEFPKEGPSILRIQQVVRGDSAAYFCASSPDINYGYTFGSGTRLTVV.

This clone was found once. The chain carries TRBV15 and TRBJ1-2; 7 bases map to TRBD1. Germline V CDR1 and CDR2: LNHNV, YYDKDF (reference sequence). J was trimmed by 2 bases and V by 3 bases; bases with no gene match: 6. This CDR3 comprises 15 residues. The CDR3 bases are TGTGCCACCAGCAGCGGACAGGATTTAAACTATGGCTACACCTTC. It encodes CATSSGQDLNYGYTF.

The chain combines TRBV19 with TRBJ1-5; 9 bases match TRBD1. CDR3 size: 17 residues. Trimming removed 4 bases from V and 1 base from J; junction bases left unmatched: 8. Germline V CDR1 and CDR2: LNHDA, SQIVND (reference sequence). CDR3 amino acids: CASSTGTGLWSNQPQHF. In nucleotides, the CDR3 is TGTGCCAGTAGTACCGGGACAGGGCTATGGAGCAATCAGCCCCAGCATTTT.

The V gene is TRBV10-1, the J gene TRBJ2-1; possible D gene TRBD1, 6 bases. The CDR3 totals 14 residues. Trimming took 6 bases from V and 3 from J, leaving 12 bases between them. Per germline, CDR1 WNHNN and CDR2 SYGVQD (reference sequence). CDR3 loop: CASRWGRFYNEQFF. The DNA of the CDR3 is TGCGCCAGCAGATGGGGGCGCTTCTACAATGAGCAGTTCTTC.

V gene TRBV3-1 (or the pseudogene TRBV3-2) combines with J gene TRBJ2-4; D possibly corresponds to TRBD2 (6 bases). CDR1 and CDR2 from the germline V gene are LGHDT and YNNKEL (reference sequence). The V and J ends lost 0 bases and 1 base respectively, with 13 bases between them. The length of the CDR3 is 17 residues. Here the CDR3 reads CASSQDGGARAKNIQYF. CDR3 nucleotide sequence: TGTGCCAGCAGCCAAGATGGCGGGGCTAGGGCCAAAAACATTCAGTACTTC.

The CDR3 reads CASSLASLWREGLTDTQYF. The CDR3 coding sequence is TGTGCCAGCAGTTTAGCCTCCCTATGGCGGGAGGGACTCACAGATACGCAGTATTTT. The chain combines TRBV28 with TRBJ2-3; 9 nucleotides line up with TRBD2. The CDR3 length is 19 residues. V gave up 2 bases and J gave up 2 bases; unmatched junction bases: 14. Germline assignment: CDR1 MDHEN and CDR2 SYDVKM.

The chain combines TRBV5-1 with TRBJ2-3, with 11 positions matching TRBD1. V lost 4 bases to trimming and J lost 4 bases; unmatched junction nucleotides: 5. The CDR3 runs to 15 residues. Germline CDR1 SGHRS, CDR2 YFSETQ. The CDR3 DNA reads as TGCGCCAGCAGCGATCGGACAGGGGGCCCAGATACGCAGTATTTT. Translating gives CASSDRTGGPDTQYF.

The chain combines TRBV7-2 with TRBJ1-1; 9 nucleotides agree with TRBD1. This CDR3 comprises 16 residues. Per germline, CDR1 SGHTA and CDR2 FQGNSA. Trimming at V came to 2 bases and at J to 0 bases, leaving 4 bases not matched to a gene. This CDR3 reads CASSLTGGRMNTEAFF. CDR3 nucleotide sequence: TGTGCCAGCAGCTTAACAGGGGGCCGCATGAACACTGAAGCTTTCTTT.

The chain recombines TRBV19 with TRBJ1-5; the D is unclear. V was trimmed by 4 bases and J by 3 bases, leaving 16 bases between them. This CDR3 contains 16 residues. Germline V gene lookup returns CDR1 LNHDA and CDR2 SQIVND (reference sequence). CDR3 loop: CASSTPLQGPNQPQHF. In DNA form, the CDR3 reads TGTGCCAGTAGTACTCCTTTACAAGGGCCCAATCAGCCCCAGCATTTT. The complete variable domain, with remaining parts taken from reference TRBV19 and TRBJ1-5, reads DGGITQSPKYLFRKEGQNVTLSCEQNLNHDAMYWYRQDPGQGLRLIYYSQIVNDFQKGDIAEGYSVSREKKESFPLTVTSAQKNPTAFYLCASSTPLQGPNQPQHFGDGTRLSIL.

Here the CDR3 reads CAWSVRGQVQNQPQHF. CDR3 DNA: TGTGCCTGGAGTGTAAGGGGACAGGTTCAGAATCAGCCCCAGCATTTT. J is TRBJ1-5 and V is TRBV30; 8 bases are shared with TRBD1. Germline lookup yields CDR1 GTSNPN and CDR2 SVGIG (reference sequence). Trimming removed 0 bases from V and 4 bases from J; junction bases left unmatched: 8. The CDR3 spans 16 residues. Supplemented by reference TRBV30 and TRBJ1-5, the full variable domain reads SQTIHQWPATLVQPVGSPLSLECTVEGTSNPNLYWYRQAAGRGLQLLFYSVGIGQISSEVPQNLSASRPQDRQFILSSKKLLLSDSGFYLCAWSVRGQVQNQPQHFGDGTRLSIL.